These 22 T cell receptor beta chains were sequenced from one sample in a study of shared clonotypes between healthy human individuals. Profiled with immunoSEQ multiplex PCR; TCRdb holds only in-frame clones, not every one. The table lists 1.4 million to 1.5 million clones, around 95% of them singletons, with approximately 1.1% in the top ten. Sequencing input: naive CD4+ T cells sorted from blood. The subset denotes: CD45RA+ positively selected. All receptors derive from a man aged 30 to 45 in good health.

The chain links TRBV7-9 to TRBJ2-1, with unresolved D. The length of the CDR3 is 16 residues. Germline CDR1 SEHNR, CDR2 FQNEAQ (reference sequence). Trimming removed 0 bases from V and 6 bases from J, with 15 bases in between. For the CDR3, the DNA is TGTGCCAGCAGCTTAGCGCGTGGGGAACTATCCAATGAGCAGTTCTTC. Its protein product is CASSLARGELSNEQFF. The full variable domain, its missing parts supplied by reference TRBV7-9 and TRBJ2-1, is DTGVSQNPRHKITKRGQNVTFRCDPISEHNRLYWYRQTLGQGPEFLTYFQNEAQLEKSRLLSDRFSAERPKGSFSTLEIQRTEQGDSAMYLCASSLARGELSNEQFFGPGTRLTVL.

The rearrangement joins TRBV9 to TRBJ2-3, with a weak D call TRBD1 (6 bases). This CDR3 spans 15 amino acids. Germline loops: CDR1 SGDLS, CDR2 YYNGEE. Trimming shortened V by 3 bases and J by 2 bases, and 13 bases separated the two germline ends. The CDR3 sequence: CASSAEGHFTDTQYF. In nucleotides, the CDR3 is TGTGCCAGCAGCGCCGAGGGACACTTCACAGATACGCAGTATTTT.

Comment on this clone: Other DNA sequences within the sample encode an identical CDR3. This chain links TRBV28 with TRBJ1-5; D remains unclear. V was shortened by 1 base and J by 7 bases, with 8 bases between the two germline ends. This CDR3 has 13 amino acids. Germline CDR1 MDHEN, CDR2 SYDVKM. CDR3 nucleotides: TGTGCCAGCAGTTTATTGGGGTACCAGCCCCAGCATTTT. This gives the protein CASSLLGYQPQHF. Supplemented by reference TRBV28 and TRBJ1-5, the full variable domain reads DVKVTQSSRYLVKRTGEKVFLECVQDMDHENMFWYRQDPGLGLRLIYFSYDVKMKEKGDIPEGYSVSREKKERFSLILESASTNQTSMYLCASSLLGYQPQHFGDGTRLSIL.

The chain carries TRBV6-5 and TRBJ2-7, with TRBD2 matching over 9 bases. Germline trimming cut 6 bases from V and 6 bases from J; bases unmatched to any gene: 6. Per germline, CDR1 MNHEY and CDR2 SVGAGI. CDR3 length: 13 amino acids. The CDR3 nucleotides are TGTGCCAGCAGCCGCGGGAGGGCGTCCGAGCAGTACTTC. It specifies CASSRGRASEQYF.

V and J are TRBV14 and TRBJ2-1; D might be TRBD2 (6 bases). Per germline, CDR1 SGHDN and CDR2 FVKESK. The CDR3 totals 17 residues. V shed 4 bases and J shed 9 bases, with 25 bases lying between them. Written as DNA, the CDR3 is TGTGCCAGCAGCCCCCACTGGGGCGGGAAAGGGACGGGTGAGCAGTTCTTC. It translates to CASSPHWGGKGTGEQFF.

The CDR3 sequence is CASSTYRTGTDTQYF. CDR3 DNA: TGTGCCAGCAGCACCTACCGGACAGGCACAGATACGCAGTATTTT. The J gene is TRBJ2-3, the V gene TRBV28; D is possibly TRBD1 (6 bases). Per germline, CDR1 MDHEN and CDR2 SYDVKM. The V end was cut by 6 bases, the J end by 1 base, with 14 bases between. The CDR3 covers 15 residues.

The V call is TRBV25-1, the J call TRBJ2-5; unclear D gene. Germline-derived CDR1 and CDR2 are MGHDK and SYGVNS. CDR3 size: 15 residues. The V end was cut by 1 base, the J end by 4 bases, with 13 bases between. This CDR3 reads CASSELQRVGETQYF. The CDR3 DNA reads TGTGCCAGCAGTGAATTGCAACGGGTCGGAGAGACCCAGTACTTC.

The chain uses TRBV19 and TRBJ2-6; the D gene is possibly TRBD2 (7 bases). The CDR3 spans 16 residues. V lost 3 bases, J lost 4 bases, and 13 bases lay in between. CDR1 LNHDA and CDR2 SQIVND come from the germline V gene (reference sequence). CDR3 sequence: CASSIPAGAGANVLTF. The CDR3 region has the DNA TGTGCCAGTAGTATCCCCGCGGGGGCGGGGGCCAACGTCCTGACTTTC.

This chain connects TRBV19 to TRBJ2-1; TRBD2 might be the D (6 bases). Trimming stripped 3 bases from V and 0 bases from J, with 12 bases between. This CDR3 has 16 amino acids. Germline V gives CDR1 LNHDA, CDR2 SQIVND (reference sequence). CDR3 loop: CASSILAVSSYNEQFF. The CDR3 nucleotides read TGTGCCAGTAGTATCTTAGCGGTGAGCTCCTACAATGAGCAGTTCTTC.

Only one count was recorded for this clone. This sample includes further DNA sequences coding for the same CDR3. The rearrangement joins TRBV30 to TRBJ1-5, with D uncertain. CDR3 size: 13 residues. With 2 bases removed from V and 0 bases from J, the gap between germline ends came to 5 bases. The V gene's germline CDR1 is GTSNPN and CDR2 SVGIG (reference sequence). The CDR3 loop is CAWSPDSNQPQHF. The CDR3 DNA sequence: TGTGCCTGGAGTCCCGATAGCAATCAGCCCCAGCATTTT.

The CDR3 DNA follows: TGCGCCAGCAGTGAAGCCGGGACAGGATCCTACGAGCAGTACTTC. This gives the protein CASSEAGTGSYEQYF. This sequence joins TRBV10-1 and TRBJ2-7; 8 nucleotides align to TRBD1. The CDR3 is 15 amino acids. Germline V gene data show CDR1 as WNHNN and CDR2 as SYGVQD (reference sequence). V lost 3 bases and J lost 1; bases outside the gene matches: 5.

The V gene is TRBV7-2, the J gene TRBJ1-5; TRBD1 might be the D (6 bases). Trimming cost V 9 bases and J 8 bases, with 14 bases left between them. Germline V lookup: CDR1 SGHTA, CDR2 FQGNSA. This CDR3 contains 12 residues. Here the CDR3 reads CASQGIMEPQHF. The DNA for the CDR3 is TGTGCCAGTCAGGGGATTATGGAGCCCCAGCATTTT.

V is TRBV2 and J is TRBJ2-7, with 9 bases fitting TRBD2. Germline lookup yields CDR1 SNHLY and CDR2 FYNNEI. This CDR3 has 15 residues. V was pared by 4 bases and J by 6 bases, with 10 bases of the junction left unmatched. The CDR3 sequence is CASSAPVGLAFEQYF. The DNA of the CDR3 is TGTGCCAGCAGTGCTCCTGTGGGACTAGCCTTCGAGCAGTACTTC.

This clone appeared a single time. The rearrangement links TRBV29-1 to TRBJ2-5; D is undetermined. The CDR3 has 12 amino acids. Germline CDR1 and CDR2: SQVTM and ANQGSEA. Trimming pared 2 bases from V and 9 bases from J, leaving 13 bases between. CDR3 sequence: CSVENRYVAQYF. CDR3 in DNA: TGCAGCGTTGAAAACAGATATGTCGCCCAGTACTTC.

On this clone itself: The same CDR3 is also encoded by other DNA sequences in this sample. J is TRBJ1-2 and V is TRBV7-2; 8 nucleotides match TRBD1. Losses at the gene ends were 3 bases for V and 1 base for J; bases not matched to a gene: 1. This CDR3 is built from 14 residues. The germline gives CDR1 SGHTA, CDR2 FQGNSA. The chain's CDR3 is CASSFDRGNYGYTF. Here the CDR3 DNA reads TGTGCCAGCAGCTTTGACAGGGGTAACTATGGCTACACCTTC.

The table lists this clone with a count of one. The chain is built from TRBV5-6 and TRBJ1-2; no clear D. V shed 1 base and J shed 8 bases, with 15 bases lying between them. This CDR3 is 14 amino acids long. Germline CDR1 reads SGHDT; CDR2 reads YYEEEE. This CDR3 reads CASSLWQVMGGYTF. The CDR3 DNA reads TGTGCCAGCAGCTTGTGGCAGGTAATGGGAGGCTACACCTTC. The variable domain in full, completed from reference TRBV5-6 and TRBJ1-2, reads DAGVTQSPTHLIKTRGQQVTLRCSPKSGHDTVSWYQQALGQGPQFIFQYYEEEERQRGNFPDRFSGHQFPNYSSELNVNALLLGDSALYLCASSLWQVMGGYTFGSGTRLTVV.

This chain links TRBV5-6 with TRBJ1-5; 8 positions match TRBD1. CDR3 size: 16 residues. Germline-derived CDR1 and CDR2 are SGHDT and YYEEEE. Trimming cost V 6 bases and J 2 bases; bases outside gene matches: 10. The CDR3 region has the DNA TGTGCCAGCACCACCCGACAGGGGTTAGGCAATCAGCCCCAGCATTTT. Its translation is CASTTRQGLGNQPQHF.

This chain connects TRBV5-1 to TRBJ2-7; 8 nucleotides match TRBD1. This CDR3 contains 15 residues. The junction had 5 bases not matched to a gene; V was cut back by 2 bases and J by 1 base. Germline CDR1 is SGHRS and CDR2 is YFSETQ. CDR3 coding DNA: TGCGCCAGCAGCTTCCGGGACAGGATATCCTACGAGCAGTACTTC. Translated, it gives CASSFRDRISYEQYF.

The CDR3 coding sequence is TGTGCCAGCAGTCCCCCTTCCGGGCGCTCCTACGAGCAGTACTTC. It is translated as CASSPPSGRSYEQYF. The genes are TRBV27 and TRBJ2-7; D unclear. The CDR3 sequence is 15 residues long. Germline V CDR1 and CDR2: MNHEY, SMNVEV (reference sequence). Trimming removed 5 bases from V and 0 bases from J, with 14 bases in between.

The V call is TRBV9, the J call TRBJ2-1, with 7 positions matching TRBD2. The V gene's germline CDR1 is SGDLS and CDR2 YYNGEE. The CDR3 contains 15 residues. With V trimmed by 6 bases and J by 3 bases, 9 bases remained unmatched. In nucleotides, the CDR3 is TGTGCCAGCACCGCCGGCGGGAGCTTCTACAATGAGCAGTTCTTC. Amino acid sequence: CASTAGGSFYNEQFF.

The chain employs TRBV6-5 and TRBJ1-2; maybe TRBD1 (6 bases). The CDR3 has 13 amino acids. Per the germline V gene, CDR1 is MNHEY and CDR2 is SVGAGI. V dropped 5 bases and J dropped 6 bases, with 13 bases sitting between them. This CDR3 reads CASSDRSLDGYTF. The CDR3 DNA follows: TGTGCCAGCAGTGACAGGTCTTTGGATGGCTACACCTTC.

The chain recombines TRBV18 with TRBJ2-7; 12 nucleotides line up with TRBD2. The germline CDR1 and CDR2 sequences are KGHSH and LQKENI. The CDR3 consists of 17 residues. Trimming removed 3 bases from V and 3 bases from J; junction bases left unmatched: 9. The CDR3 spells CASSPYRLAGDIYEQYF. In nucleotides, the CDR3 is TGTGCCAGCTCACCGTACAGACTAGCGGGAGACATCTACGAGCAGTACTTC.